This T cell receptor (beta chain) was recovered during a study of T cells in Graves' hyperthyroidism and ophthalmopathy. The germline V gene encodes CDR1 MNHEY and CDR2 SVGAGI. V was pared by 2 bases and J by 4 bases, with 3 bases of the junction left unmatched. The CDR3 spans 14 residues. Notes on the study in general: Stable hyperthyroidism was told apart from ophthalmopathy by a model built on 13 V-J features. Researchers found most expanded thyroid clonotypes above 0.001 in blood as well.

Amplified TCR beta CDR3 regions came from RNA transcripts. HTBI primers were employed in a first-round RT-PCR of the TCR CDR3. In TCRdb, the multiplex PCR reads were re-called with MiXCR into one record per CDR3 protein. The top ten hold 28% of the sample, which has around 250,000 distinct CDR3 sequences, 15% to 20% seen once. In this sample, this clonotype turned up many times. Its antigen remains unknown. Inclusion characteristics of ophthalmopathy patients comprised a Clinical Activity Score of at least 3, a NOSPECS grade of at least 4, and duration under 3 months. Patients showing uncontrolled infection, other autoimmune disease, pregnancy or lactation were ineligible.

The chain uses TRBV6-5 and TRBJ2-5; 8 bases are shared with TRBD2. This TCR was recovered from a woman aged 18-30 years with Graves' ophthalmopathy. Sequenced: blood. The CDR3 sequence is CASSYIAGRETQYF. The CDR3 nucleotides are TGTGCCAGCAGTTACATAGCGGGGAGAGAGACCCAGTACTTC.